This TCR beta chain was identified in a study of vaccination effects on CD4 cells after COVID-19. In the study overall: CD4+ T cells specific for antigen were expanded with viral peptide pools by the ViraFEST assay before sequencing. Samples were taken post-vaccine, and their median timing was 72 days after the second dose.

Clones were read by immunoSEQ multiplex PCR, and TCRdb kept only the in-frame ones, dropping some. The profile covers tens of thousands of clones, with around 73% appearing a single time and less than 2.5% taken by the ten largest. Trimming took 0 bases from V and 0 from J, leaving 9 bases between them. The CDR3 spans 17 residues. CDR1 LGHNA and CDR2 YNFKEQ come from the germline V gene. On this clone itself: No antigen is known for it.

Study-wide findings and caveats: There was only 1 of 255 vaccine-induced clones in healthy vaccinees that cross-reacted with common cold coronaviruses. Both infection-induced and vaccine-induced clones contracted markedly at late post-vaccination timepoints.

At the end of more than 8 days of culture, CD4+ T cells were isolated. All participants had two doses of either the BNT162b2 or mRNA-1273 vaccine. The TCR comes from a human donor who received a COVID-19 vaccine. The chain recombines TRBV4-2 with TRBJ1-6; D possibly corresponds to TRBD1 (6 bases). The sequences come from CD4+ T cells from PBMCs cultured without peptide, collected after COVID-19 vaccination. The CDR3 nucleotides read TGTGCCAGCAGCCAAGAAAGGGGGAGCTCCTATAATTCACCCCTCCACTTT. It codes for CASSQERGSSYNSPLHF.